The 3 T cell receptor beta chains given below trace back to one sample, sequenced in a study of STAT5B mutations in CD4+ large granular lymphocyte leukemia. Data came from immunoSEQ multiplex PCR; TCRdb stores just in-frame clones and leaves some out. The data contain 25,000 to 30,000 clones, 80% to 85% of them singletons. The sample taken for sequencing was CD4+ T cells from blood buffy coats. These TCRs come from a human donor in good health.

This sequence joins TRBV19 and TRBJ2-2, with D hard to call. The CDR3 consists of 14 residues. Germline-derived CDR1 and CDR2 are LNHDA and SQIVND (reference sequence). With 4 bases removed from V and 4 bases from J, the gap between germline ends came to 10 bases. For the CDR3, the DNA is TGTGCCAGTAGTACAGGCTTCGGCACCGGGGAGCTGTTTTTT. It translates to CASSTGFGTGELFF.

CDR3 nucleotides: TGTGCCAGCAGCCAAGATCGAGTCTATGGCTACACCTTC. This translates into CASSQDRVYGYTF. The rearrangement joins TRBV14 to TRBJ1-2; D is ambiguous. Trimming took 0 bases from V and 4 from J, leaving 6 bases between them. CDR1 is SGHDN and CDR2 is FVKESK in the germline V gene. The CDR3 totals 13 residues.

V and J are TRBV5-5 and TRBJ2-5, with 11 bases identical to TRBD2. Losses at the gene ends were 0 bases for V and 1 base for J; bases not matched to a gene: 8. Germline loops: CDR1 SGHKS, CDR2 YYEKEE (reference sequence). The CDR3 runs 18 residues. CDR3 sequence: CASSLATSGITFQETQYF. The CDR3, as DNA: TGTGCCAGCAGCTTGGCGACTAGCGGGATTACCTTCCAAGAGACCCAGTACTTC. Filled out from reference TRBV5-5 and TRBJ2-5, the complete variable domain reads DAGVTQSPTHLIKTRGQQVTLRCSPISGHKSVSWYQQVLGQGPQFIFQYYEKEERGRGNFPDRFSARQFPNYSSELNVNALLLGDSALYLCASSLATSGITFQETQYFGPGTRLLVL.